This TCR beta chain was captured by sequencing in a study of CD8+ T cells in alopecia areata. Study results and limitations: Higher clonality was seen in lesional scalp than in normal scalp, especially in alopecia totalis/universalis. Mouse data revealed clearer TCR sharing than patient data did, a gap possibly tied to HLA. Sequence data from scalp samples additionally include resident alphabeta T cells of normal skin.

Once RNA had been extracted, it was reverse transcribed into cDNA to act as the sequencing template. Libraries were prepared by immunoSEQ multiplex PCR; TCRdb keeps only in-frame clonotypes and omits some of them. This repertoire shows about 120,000 clones, roughly two thirds found once; its top ten account for around 2.7%. The CDR3 is made up of 15 amino acids. V lost 0 bases and J 5 bases, leaving 14 bases between the germline ends. Germline V lookup: CDR1 MNHEY, CDR2 SVGAGI. It was from PBMCs that CD4+ and CD8+ T cells were sorted. To note about this clone: The antigen remains unidentified.

Sequencing was carried out using CD4+ T cells sorted from blood. J is TRBJ2-7 and V is TRBV6-5; D perhaps matches TRBD2 (5 bases). The clonotype was recovered from a human donor in good health. Here the CDR3 reads CASSYSSGDRHEQYF. The DNA of the CDR3 is TGTGCCAGCAGTTACTCATCCGGGGATCGCCACGAGCAGTACTTC.